The subject of this entry is one T cell receptor (beta chain). The data originate from a study of blood T cell repertoires in COVID-19. Study details: Acute and convalescent COVID-19 specimens originated in the United States, Italy and Spain.

Germline V gene lookup returns CDR1 SEHNR and CDR2 FQNEAQ (reference sequence). The CDR3 spans 17 residues. V was pared by 5 bases and J by 1 base, with 19 bases between. How the authors handled the data: Estimated nucleated cell counts came from reference gene primer amplification. Here immunoSEQ multiplex PCR was the method, and the copy in TCRdb shows in-frame clones only, minus some. The V and J calls and clone size are taken from that table; D and trimming were inferred from the DNA. In the table there are around 170,000 clones, roughly 70% of which are singletons. Source material: peripheral blood. This sequence originates from an elderly woman with acute or convalescent COVID-19. This sequence joins TRBV7-9 and TRBJ2-3, with a weak D call TRBD2 (5 bases). CDR3 sequence reads: CASSTDREGWGTDTQYF. CDR3 sequence (DNA): TGTGCCAGCAGCACAGACCGCGAGGGATGGGGCACAGATACGCAGTATTTT.